Many counts were recorded for the clone carrying this TCR beta chain. Time point noted: patch test 3, about 24 weeks after DPC sensitization. The sample's treatment: therapeutic diphenylcyclopropenone sensitization with weekly scalp DPC. Blood draws came first, before each patch test. The study used a library that attached unique molecular identifiers to individual cDNA molecules. As processed by the authors: A per-sample median of about 100,000 TCRs was observed, with counts ranging from roughly 23,224 to 700,000. TCRdb reanalysed the RACE reads using MiXCR and keeps one entry per CDR3 protein. What appears here as the V and J calls and clone size reflects TCRdb's work, not the paper's. The profile covers approximately 97,000 distinct CDR3 sequences, with roughly 27% appearing a single time and around a tenth taken by the ten largest. V lost 1 base and J lost 0; bases outside the gene matches: 11. The CDR3 is made up of 19 amino acids. The germline V gene has CDR1 SGHAT and CDR2 FQDESV (reference sequence).

The data belong to a study of human T cells and chemical hapten exposure. The wider study: Diphenylcyclopropenone was applied weekly to patients' scalps across the approximately 25-week study.

The input for sequencing was whole blood, taken in connection with sensitization to the hapten diphenylcyclopropenone (DPC). The sequence came from a man aged 35-49 years with alopecia areata. Some clones in this sample may be carry-over from other donors' samples. This rearrangement joins TRBV11-1 to TRBJ2-2, with 7 bases that match TRBD2. CDR3 amino acids: CASSLGAGAYLSNTGELFF. For the CDR3, the DNA is TGTGCCAGCAGCTTAGGGGCGGGAGCTTATCTCTCGAACACCGGGGAGCTGTTTTTT.